The 30 T cell receptor beta chains given below trace back to one sample, sequenced in a study of T-cell reconstitution after alpha-beta-depleted transplantation in children. Library preparation (for TCRbeta) was performed with unique molecular identifiers. TCRdb re-called the PCR reads with MiXCR, one entry per CDR3 protein. The top ten hold under 6% of the sample, which has 700,000 to 950,000 distinct CDR3 sequences, 15% to 20% seen once. Material: PBMCs, mostly from graft donor cells, obtained 360 days after TCRalphabeta/CD19-depleted stem cell transplant. These receptors were taken from a male patient younger than 18 who had a stem cell transplant for acute lymphoblastic leukemia, so the T cells may come from the graft donor.

This clonotype turned up a few times. The chain uses TRBV9 and TRBJ2-2; D gene ambiguous. CDR3 length: 13 residues. In germline, CDR1 is SGDLS, CDR2 YYNGEE. Trimming left V 6 bases short and J 4 bases short, with 10 bases between. Here the CDR3 DNA reads TGTGCCAGCAAAAGGGTAGCCACCGGGGAGCTGTTTTTT. The encoded protein is CASKRVATGELFF.

The genes are TRBV7-2 and TRBJ2-6; D ambiguous. The germline V gene has CDR1 SGHTA and CDR2 FQGNSA. This CDR3 spans 17 amino acids. Trimming cost V 4 bases and J 0 bases, with 13 bases left between them. Here the CDR3 reads CASSSRAISSGANVLTF. The CDR3 DNA sequence: TGTGCCAGCAGCTCCCGCGCGATTAGCTCTGGGGCCAACGTCCTGACTTTC.

Details on this clonotype: One end of the junction varies from germline; a read error may be responsible. V gene TRBV25-1 combines with J gene TRBJ2-2; TRBD2 matches at 9 bases. CDR1 and CDR2 from the germline V gene are MGHDK and SYGVNS. The CDR3 consists of 13 residues. The CDR3 bases are TGTGCCAGCAGTGAATATCGAGCGGGGGGGCTGTTTTTT. Translating gives CASSEYRAGGLFF.

This clonotype turned up a few times. The genes are TRBV10-3 and TRBJ2-1, with 10 nucleotides matching TRBD2. This CDR3 comprises 18 residues. Germline-derived CDR1 and CDR2 are ENHRY and SYGVKD. The ends lost 3 bases at V and 3 bases at J; junction bases unmatched: 11. DNA of the CDR3: TGTGCCATCAGTGATGGGCTAGCGGGAGCCCGGGGCTACAATGAGCAGTTCTTC. This gives the protein CAISDGLAGARGYNEQFF.

Remarks on this clonotype: Germline is not matched at one junction end, which may reflect a read error. V and J are TRBV20-1 and TRBJ2-2; 8 positions match TRBD2. The CDR3 is 15 amino acids. CDR1 is DFQATT and CDR2 is SNEGSKA in the germline V gene (reference sequence). In DNA form, the CDR3 reads TGCTGTGCTAGATTTGCGGGAGGCGTGATCGGGGAGCTGTTTTTT. Translated, it gives CCARFAGGVIGELFF.

V usage is TRBV20-1 and J usage is TRBJ2-2, with D perhaps TRBD1 (5 bases). Germline V gene lookup returns CDR1 DFQATT and CDR2 SNEGSKA (reference sequence). The CDR3 is made up of 15 amino acids. Trimming shortened V by 6 bases and J by 0 bases, and 14 bases separated the two germline ends. DNA for the CDR3: TGCAGTGCGAGAAAACAGGTTGCGAACACCGGGGAGCTGTTTTTT. It is translated as CSARKQVANTGELFF.

This clonotype was observed a handful of times. The V and J genes are TRBV4-1 and TRBJ2-5; 7 bases match TRBD1. Germline loops: CDR1 MGHRA, CDR2 YSYEKL. The V segment lost 1 base and the J segment 5 bases; nucleotides outside the gene matches: 4. CDR3 size: 14 residues. DNA of the CDR3: TGCGCCAGCAGCCAAGTAGGGGGCGATGAGACCCAGTACTTC. Residues: CASSQVGGDETQYF.

This chain uses TRBV29-1 with TRBJ1-1; D gene uncertain. The CDR3 runs to 12 residues. V lost 1 base to trimming and J lost 1 base, with 4 bases between them. CDR1 and CDR2 from the germline V gene are SQVTM and ANQGSEA. CDR3 coding DNA: TGCAGCGTTGAAGCGGCGAACACTGAAGCTTTCTTT. Its protein product is CSVEAANTEAFF.

The chain uses TRBV5-1 and TRBJ2-7; 9 bases match TRBD1. CDR1 is SGHRS and CDR2 is YFSETQ in the germline V gene. Losses at the gene ends were 0 bases for V and 6 bases for J; bases not matched to a gene: 7. The CDR3 has 15 residues. CDR3 region: CASSLVWGQGGEQYF. The CDR3 nucleotides are TGCGCCAGCAGCTTGGTGTGGGGACAGGGTGGCGAGCAGTACTTC.

This clonotype turned up a few times. V usage is TRBV9 and J usage is TRBJ2-7; perhaps TRBD2 as D (5 bases). V lost 2 bases and J 6 bases, leaving 18 bases between the germline ends. This CDR3 comprises 15 residues. The V gene's germline CDR1 is SGDLS and CDR2 YYNGEE. The CDR3 nucleotides are TGTGCCAGCAGCGTCGATTTAGGAGGCATCCGCGAGCAGTACTTC. Protein sequence: CASSVDLGGIREQYF.

The chain recombines TRBV4-2 with TRBJ2-2, with D possibly being TRBD2 (5 bases). Germline CDR1 LGHNA, CDR2 YNFKEQ. V lost 0 bases and J 7 bases, leaving 12 bases between the germline ends. This CDR3 has 15 amino acids. As DNA, the CDR3 is TGTGCCAGCAGCCAAGATCGCGGGTGGGTCGGGGAGCTGTTTTTT. Translation gives CASSQDRGWVGELFF.

The rearrangement links TRBV4-1 to TRBJ2-7; possibly TRBD2 for D (6 bases). Germline lookup yields CDR1 MGHRA and CDR2 YSYEKL. Trimming removed 4 bases at V and 1 base at J, with 14 bases between. The CDR3 extends over 15 amino acids. CDR3 sequence: CASSRPGLDSYEQYF. The CDR3 nucleotides are TGCGCCAGCAGCCGGCCGGGACTCGATTCCTACGAGCAGTACTTC.

The V call is TRBV15, the J call TRBJ2-1; no clear D. Germline V lookup: CDR1 LNHNV, CDR2 YYDKDF (reference sequence). V lost 6 bases and J lost 5, with 8 bases in between. This CDR3 region has 12 residues. The CDR3 region is CATSRFDNEQFF. The CDR3 nucleotides read TGTGCCACCAGTAGGTTTGACAATGAGCAGTTCTTC.

The chain couples TRBV2 to TRBJ2-3, with TRBD1 identical over 8 bases. V trimming: 6 bases; J trimming: 2 bases; junction bases outside the gene matches: 4. The CDR3 is 14 residues long. The germline V gene encodes CDR1 SNHLY and CDR2 FYNNEI. CDR3 protein: CASRTGANTDTQYF. CDR3 coding DNA: TGTGCCAGCAGGACAGGGGCCAACACAGATACGCAGTATTTT.

The chain joins TRBV20-1 to TRBJ2-1; 7 nucleotides agree with TRBD2. This CDR3 has 17 amino acids. Trimming removed 3 bases from V and 3 bases from J; junction bases left unmatched: 14. Germline values: CDR1 DFQATT, CDR2 SNEGSKA (reference sequence). The CDR3 spells CSASPTSDSRVYNEQFF. DNA for the CDR3: TGCAGTGCTAGTCCTACTAGCGACTCCCGGGTCTACAATGAGCAGTTCTTC.

In this sample, this clonotype turned up a few times. V and J are TRBV11-2 and TRBJ2-3; maybe TRBD2 (6 bases). The V gene's germline CDR1 is SGHAT and CDR2 FQNNGV. This CDR3 has 16 residues. Trimming stripped 2 bases from V and 4 bases from J, with 16 bases between. CDR3 sequence reads: CASSLPLGLASDTQYF. The CDR3 bases are TGTGCCAGCAGCTTACCCTTGGGACTTGCCTCAGATACGCAGTATTTT.

The chain links TRBV5-1 to TRBJ2-1, with TRBD1 matching 7 bases. V lost 6 bases, J lost 0 bases, and 6 bases stayed unmatched. The length of the CDR3 is 15 residues. Germline lookup yields CDR1 SGHRS and CDR2 YFSETQ. CDR3 DNA sequence: TGCGCCAGCAATCCGGGACAGAGCTCCTACAATGAGCAGTTCTTC. Translated, it gives CASNPGQSSYNEQFF.

This clonotype was counted ten times or more. The genes are TRBV4-2 and TRBJ2-3, with 7 bases aligning to TRBD1. The CDR3 is 16 residues long. Germline lookup yields CDR1 LGHNA and CDR2 YNFKEQ. J gave up 0 bases and V 3 bases, and 6 bases lay outside the gene matches. For the CDR3, the DNA is TGTGCCAGCAGCCACGCAGGCAGGGGGAGCACAGATACGCAGTATTTT. Translation: CASSHAGRGSTDTQYF.

For this clonotype: This may arise from a read error, as a much more abundant clone is one base away. The gene calls are TRBV10-3 and TRBJ2-5; the D gene could be TRBD1 or TRBD2 (5 bases each). Germline lookup yields CDR1 ENHRY and CDR2 SYGVKD. This CDR3 is built from 11 residues. The germline V and J ends were trimmed by 4 bases and 5 bases, with 5 bases remaining between them. Here the CDR3 reads CAISGGETQYF. CDR3 coding DNA: TGTGCCATCAGTGGGGGGGAGACCCAGTACTTC.

V usage is TRBV29-1 and J usage is TRBJ1-1, with D uncertain. There are 11 residues in the CDR3. V dropped 6 bases and J dropped 3 bases, with 8 bases sitting between them. Germline CDR1 and CDR2: SQVTM and ANQGSEA. The CDR3 DNA reads as TGCAGCGTAACCCGGGACACTGAAGCTTTCTTT. Its protein product is CSVTRDTEAFF.

This clonotype was found a few times. The V call is TRBV5-1, the J call TRBJ2-7, with D perhaps matching TRBD1 (6 bases). Between the trimmed V and J ends, which lost 0 bases and 7 bases, there was a span of 17 bases. Germline V gene lookup returns CDR1 SGHRS and CDR2 YFSETQ. The length of the CDR3 is 15 residues. The CDR3 loop reads CASSLALDSGMEQYF. CDR3 nucleotide sequence: TGCGCCAGCAGCTTGGCCCTGGACAGTGGTATGGAGCAGTACTTC.

This clonotype appeared a few times. This sequence joins TRBV11-2 and TRBJ2-5, with a possible D match to TRBD2 (6 bases). The CDR3 consists of 12 residues. Trimming took off 8 bases at V and 6 bases at J, with 13 bases between the two ends. Looked up from germline, CDR1 is SGHAT and CDR2 is FQNNGV. The CDR3 DNA reads as TGTGCCAGCGGAGGGCTTCCCCAGACCCAGTACTTC. Its protein is CASGGLPQTQYF.

This clonotype was found many times. The rearrangement uses TRBV11-2 and TRBJ1-2, with D possibly matching TRBD1 (6 bases). This CDR3 has 16 amino acids. V lost 0 bases and J lost 2, with 13 bases in between. Per the germline V gene, CDR1 is SGHAT and CDR2 is FQNNGV. The CDR3 spells CASSLERGDRNYGYTF. The CDR3 DNA sequence: TGTGCCAGCAGCTTAGAGCGGGGCGACAGGAACTATGGCTACACCTTC.

This clonotype was counted between two and nine times. This rearrangement joins TRBV3-1 to TRBJ2-3, with 14 bases lining up with TRBD2. CDR1 is LGHDT, CDR2 YNNKEL, per germline (reference sequence). This CDR3 contains 19 residues. The J segment lost 3 bases and the V segment lost 1 base, leaving 9 bases of the junction unmatched. CDR3 DNA sequence: TGTGCCAGCAGCCAAGGACTAGCGGGAGGGCCTGCGGGGACAGATACGCAGTATTTT. Translated, it gives CASSQGLAGGPAGTDTQYF.

This clonotype was counted a few times. The gene calls are TRBV7-3 and TRBJ2-3, with 9 bases fitting TRBD2. Germline CDR1 reads SGHTA; CDR2 reads FQGTGA. The trim removed 6 bases at V and 4 bases at J, leaving 8 bases unmatched. CDR3 size: 15 residues. In nucleotides, the CDR3 is TGTGCCAGCAGACCAGCGGGAGGCGGGCCAGATACGCAGTATTTT. Translating it yields CASRPAGGGPDTQYF.

This chain joins TRBV13 and TRBJ2-7, with 9 bases that match TRBD2. Germline-derived CDR1 and CDR2 are PRHDT and FYEKMQ (reference sequence). This CDR3 comprises 16 residues. Losses at the gene ends were 5 bases for V and 4 bases for J; bases not matched to a gene: 12. CDR3 DNA sequence: TGTGCCAGCAGCCATCTCAAGGGCGGGAGGGGATACGAGCAGTACTTC. It encodes CASSHLKGGRGYEQYF.

V is TRBV20-1 and J is TRBJ2-2, with D possibly matching TRBD1 (5 bases). This CDR3 has 15 residues. Germline V gene sequence: CDR1 DFQATT, CDR2 SNEGSKA (reference sequence). Trimming cost V 0 bases and J 6 bases, with 14 bases left between them. In nucleotides, the CDR3 is TGCAGTGCTAGAGATCAAAGGGGAAGGTCCGGGGAGCTGTTTTTT. This sequence encodes CSARDQRGRSGELFF.

This clonotype was recorded many times. The CDR3 bases are TGTGCCAGCAGTGATTGGGGGACGGGGCCTAGGTACTTC. This gives the protein CASSDWGTGPRYF. V is TRBV25-1 and J is TRBJ2-5, with D possibly being TRBD1 or TRBD2 (5 bases each). Germline lookup yields CDR1 MGHDK and CDR2 SYGVNS. The V gene lost 3 bases and the J gene lost 13 bases, with 18 bases spanning the gap. This CDR3 contains 13 residues. Full variable domain (outside the CDR3, taken from reference TRBV25-1 and TRBJ2-5): EADIYQTPRYLVIGTGKKITLECSQTMGHDKMYWYQQDPGMELHLIHYSYGVNSTEKGDLSSESTVSRIRTEHFPLTLESARPSHTSQYLCASSDWGTGPRYFGPGTRLLVL.

The genes are TRBV5-5 and TRBJ2-1, with D unresolved. The V gene lost 0 bases and the J gene lost 6 bases, with 16 bases spanning the gap. The CDR3 extends over 16 amino acids. From germline, CDR1 is SGHKS and CDR2 YYEKEE (reference sequence). CDR3 protein: CASSLAMLGLSNEQFF. The CDR3 DNA reads as TGTGCCAGCAGCTTGGCAATGCTGGGCCTATCCAATGAGCAGTTCTTC.

The CDR3 sequence is CASSPRGLGNNEQFF. In DNA, the CDR3 is TGTGCCAGCAGCCCCCGCGGACTAGGGAACAATGAGCAGTTCTTC. The rearrangement joins TRBV7-8 to TRBJ2-1, with TRBD2 identical over 7 bases. Germline lookup yields CDR1 SGHVS and CDR2 FQNEAQ. The CDR3 totals 15 residues. Trimming removed 5 bases from V and 5 bases from J; junction bases left unmatched: 9.